Reported below is one TCR beta chain. What it binds is not known. The CDR3 is 13 residues long. Germline CDR1 SGHAT, CDR2 FQNNGV. Between the trimmed V and J ends, which lost 5 bases and 9 bases, there was a span of 16 bases. PCR involved 60 Vbeta and 13 Jbeta primers. Clones were read by immunoSEQ multiplex PCR, and TCRdb kept only the in-frame ones, dropping some. The sample records 140,000 or so clones, approximately 70% being singletons. The record originates from a study of cytomegalovirus exposure and HLA in healthy donors. Study details: In an early release, HLA-typed donors contributed about 80 million unique TCR sequences.

General study results and limits: Some highly shared sequence variants likely arose as a pipeline artifact.

The clonotype originates from an older woman in good health and CMV-seronegative. The sample consisted of PBMCs. This sequence joins TRBV11-2 and TRBJ1-2, with D possibly matching TRBD1 (6 bases). CDR3 sequence reads: CASSPLLGASYTF. The CDR3 DNA follows: TGTGCCAGCAGCCCTCTCCTGGGGGCAAGCTACACCTTC.